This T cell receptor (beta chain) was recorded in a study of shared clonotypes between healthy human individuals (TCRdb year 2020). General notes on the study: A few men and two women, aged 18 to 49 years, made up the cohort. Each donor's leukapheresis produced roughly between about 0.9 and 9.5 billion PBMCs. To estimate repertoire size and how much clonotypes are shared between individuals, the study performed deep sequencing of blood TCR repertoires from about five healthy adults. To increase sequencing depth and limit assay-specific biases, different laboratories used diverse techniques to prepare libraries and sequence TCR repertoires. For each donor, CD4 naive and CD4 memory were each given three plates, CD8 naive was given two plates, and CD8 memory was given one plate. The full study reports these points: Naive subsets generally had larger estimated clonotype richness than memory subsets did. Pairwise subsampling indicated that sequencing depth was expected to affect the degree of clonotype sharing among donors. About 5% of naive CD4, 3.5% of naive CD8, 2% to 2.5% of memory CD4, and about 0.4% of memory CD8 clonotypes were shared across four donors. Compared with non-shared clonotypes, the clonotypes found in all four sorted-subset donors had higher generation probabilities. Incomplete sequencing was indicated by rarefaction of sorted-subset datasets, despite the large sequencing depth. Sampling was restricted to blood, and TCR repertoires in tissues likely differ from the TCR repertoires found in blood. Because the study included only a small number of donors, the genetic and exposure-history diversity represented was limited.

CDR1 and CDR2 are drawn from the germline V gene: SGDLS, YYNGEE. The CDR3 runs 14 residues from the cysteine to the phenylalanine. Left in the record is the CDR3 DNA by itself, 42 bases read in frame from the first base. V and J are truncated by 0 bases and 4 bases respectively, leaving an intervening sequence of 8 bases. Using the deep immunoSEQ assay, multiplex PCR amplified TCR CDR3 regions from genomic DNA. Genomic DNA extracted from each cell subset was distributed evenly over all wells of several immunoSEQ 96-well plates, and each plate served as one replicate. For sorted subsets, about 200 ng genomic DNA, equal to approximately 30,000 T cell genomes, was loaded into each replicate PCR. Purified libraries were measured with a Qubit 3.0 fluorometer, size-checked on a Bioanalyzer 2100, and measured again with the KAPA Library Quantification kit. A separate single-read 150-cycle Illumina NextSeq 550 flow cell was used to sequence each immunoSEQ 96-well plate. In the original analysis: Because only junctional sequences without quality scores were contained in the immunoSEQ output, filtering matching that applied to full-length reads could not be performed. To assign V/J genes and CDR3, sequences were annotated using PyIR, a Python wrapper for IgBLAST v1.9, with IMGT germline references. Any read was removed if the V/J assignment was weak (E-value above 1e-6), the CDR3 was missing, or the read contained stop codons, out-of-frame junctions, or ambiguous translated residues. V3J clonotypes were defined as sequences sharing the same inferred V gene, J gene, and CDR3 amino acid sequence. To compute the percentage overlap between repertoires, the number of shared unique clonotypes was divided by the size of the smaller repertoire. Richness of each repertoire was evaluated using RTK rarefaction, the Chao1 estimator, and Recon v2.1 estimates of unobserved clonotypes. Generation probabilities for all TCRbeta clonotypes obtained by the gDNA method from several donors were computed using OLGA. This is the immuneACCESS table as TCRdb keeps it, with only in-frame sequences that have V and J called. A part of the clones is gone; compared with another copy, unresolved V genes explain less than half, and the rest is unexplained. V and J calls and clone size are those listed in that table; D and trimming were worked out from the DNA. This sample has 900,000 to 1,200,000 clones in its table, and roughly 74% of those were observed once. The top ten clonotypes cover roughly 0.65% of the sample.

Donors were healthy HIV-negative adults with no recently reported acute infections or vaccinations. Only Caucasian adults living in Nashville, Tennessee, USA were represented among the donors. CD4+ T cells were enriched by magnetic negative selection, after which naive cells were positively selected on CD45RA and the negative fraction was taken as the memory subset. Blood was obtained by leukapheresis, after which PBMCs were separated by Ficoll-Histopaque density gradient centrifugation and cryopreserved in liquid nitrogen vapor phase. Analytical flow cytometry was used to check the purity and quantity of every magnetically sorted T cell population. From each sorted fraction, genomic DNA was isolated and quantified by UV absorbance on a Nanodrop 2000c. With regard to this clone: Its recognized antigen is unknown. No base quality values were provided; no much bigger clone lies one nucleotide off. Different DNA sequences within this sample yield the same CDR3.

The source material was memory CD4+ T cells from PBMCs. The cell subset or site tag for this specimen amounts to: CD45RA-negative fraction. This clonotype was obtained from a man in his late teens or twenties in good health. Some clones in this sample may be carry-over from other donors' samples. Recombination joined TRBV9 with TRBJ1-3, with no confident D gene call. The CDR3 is CASSVATGGNTIYF. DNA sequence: TGTGCCAGCAGCGTAGCTACGGGGGGAAACACCATATATTTT.